This TCR beta chain stems from a study of blood T cells in healthy people across ages. V was cut by 3 bases and J by 0 bases, with 9 bases left in between. Germline lookup yields CDR1 SGHRS and CDR2 YFSETQ. The CDR3 extends over 14 amino acids. Primers used in a second PCR of roughly 7 to 11 cycles were a sample-barcoded 5' primer and a J-beta primer mix. Each cDNA molecule was tagged by a template-switch adaptor that had 12 random nucleotides. TCRdb re-called the 5' RACE reads through MiXCR, storing one row per CDR3 protein. This sample has hundreds of thousands of distinct CDR3 sequences, with around a fifth found just once.

The clonotype comes from a man in his 70s in good health. Sequenced input: blood. The gene calls are TRBV5-1 and TRBJ1-1; a possible D gene is TRBD1 (6 bases). As DNA, the CDR3 is TGCGCCAGCAGCTGGGGACATATGAACACTGAAGCTTTCTTT. Amino acids: CASSWGHMNTEAFF.